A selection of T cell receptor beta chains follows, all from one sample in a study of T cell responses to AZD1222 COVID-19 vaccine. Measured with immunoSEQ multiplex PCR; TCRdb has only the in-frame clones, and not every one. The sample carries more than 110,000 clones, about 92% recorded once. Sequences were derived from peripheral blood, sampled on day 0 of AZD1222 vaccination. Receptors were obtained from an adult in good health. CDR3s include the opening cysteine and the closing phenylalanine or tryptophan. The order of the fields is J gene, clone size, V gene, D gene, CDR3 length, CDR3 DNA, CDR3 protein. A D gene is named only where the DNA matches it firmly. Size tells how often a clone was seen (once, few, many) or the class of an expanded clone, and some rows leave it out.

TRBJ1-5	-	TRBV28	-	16	TGTGCCAGCAGTTCAACCGTGGACCAAAGGGGGCAGCCCCAGCATTTT	CASSSTVDQRGQPQHF
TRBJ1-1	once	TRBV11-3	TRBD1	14	TGTGCCAGCAGCCCCCGACAGGGCGCCACTGAAGCTTTCTTT	CASSPRQGATEAFF
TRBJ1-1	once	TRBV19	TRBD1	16	TGTGCCAGTAAAAAGGGGGCTATGTCGCGGAACACTGAAGCTTTCTTT	CASKKGAMSRNTEAFF
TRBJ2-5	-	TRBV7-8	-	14	TGTGCCAGCAGCTTCCGGGTTAGCCGGGAGACCCAGTACTTC	CASSFRVSRETQYF
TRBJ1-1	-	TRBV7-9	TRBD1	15	TGTGCCAGCAGCTCCGCCGGGACAGGGAACACTGAAGCTTTCTTT	CASSSAGTGNTEAFF
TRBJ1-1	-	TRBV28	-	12	TGTGCCAGCCGGGGGGCGGACACTGAAGCTTTCTTT	CASRGADTEAFF
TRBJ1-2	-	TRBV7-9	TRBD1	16	TGTGCCAGCAGCTTAGAGACAGGGGCCCACCTATGGGGCTACACCTTC	CASSLETGAHLWGYTF
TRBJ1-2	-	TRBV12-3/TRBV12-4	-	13	TGTGCCAGCAGTTATCTGACCGCATCTGGCTACACCTTC	CASSYLTASGYTF
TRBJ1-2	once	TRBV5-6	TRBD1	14	TGTGCCAGCAGTATGGGACAGGCGAACTATGGCTACACCTTC	CASSMGQANYGYTF
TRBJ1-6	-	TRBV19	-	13	TGTGCCAGTAATCCCTCCGGTGGGTCACCCCTCCACTTT	CASNPSGGSPLHF
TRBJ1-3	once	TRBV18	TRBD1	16	TGTGCCAGCTCACTCACGGGGACAGGGCGAGGAAACACCATATATTTT	CASSLTGTGRGNTIYF
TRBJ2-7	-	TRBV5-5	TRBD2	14	TGTGCCAGCAGCTTGGCTAGCGGGGTAGGCGAGCAGTACTTC	CASSLASGVGEQYF
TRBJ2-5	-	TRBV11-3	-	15	TGTGCCAGCAGCCTACAGGGGGGGGACCAAGAGACCCAGTACTTC	CASSLQGGDQETQYF
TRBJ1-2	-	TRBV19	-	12	TGTGCCAGTAGGGGGGGAGTGAATGGCTACACCTTC	CASRGGVNGYTF
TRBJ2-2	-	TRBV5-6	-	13	TGTGCCAGCAGTACGGGGAACACCGGGGAGCTGTTTTTT	CASSTGNTGELFF
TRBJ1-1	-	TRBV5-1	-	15	TGCGCCAGCAGCTTGGAAGGCCCCGTGAACACTGAAGCTTTCTTT	CASSLEGPVNTEAFF
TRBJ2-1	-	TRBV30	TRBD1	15	TGTGCCTGGAGTACAGGACAGGGAGTTGGCAATGAGCAGTTCTTC	CAWSTGQGVGNEQFF
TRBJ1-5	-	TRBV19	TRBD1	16	TGTGCCAGTAGTTTTACAGGGGACATTAGCAATCAGCCCCAGCATTTT	CASSFTGDISNQPQHF
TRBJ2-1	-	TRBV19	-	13	TGTGCCAGTAGTGCTGCCCCCCGCGGTGAGCAGTTCTTC	CASSAAPRGEQFF
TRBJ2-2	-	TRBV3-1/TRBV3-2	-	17	TGTGCCAGCAGATCTACCTCTGTGGGGGCGAACACCGGGGAGCTGTTTTTT	CASRSTSVGANTGELFF
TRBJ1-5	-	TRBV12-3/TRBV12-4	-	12	TGTGCCAGCAGTTTTGAAGGTCAGCCCCAGCATTTT	CASSFEGQPQHF
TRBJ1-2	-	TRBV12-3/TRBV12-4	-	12	TGTGCCAGCAGTTTGCTCCGAGGGGGCTACACCTTC	CASSLLRGGYTF
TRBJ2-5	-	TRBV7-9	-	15	TGTGCCAGCAGTCCCTCCTCAGGTGTCCAAGAGACCCAGTACTTC	CASSPSSGVQETQYF
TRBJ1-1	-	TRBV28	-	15	TGTGCCAGCAGTTTGGTGGGGCGCGGGGACACTGAAGCTTTCTTT	CASSLVGRGDTEAFF
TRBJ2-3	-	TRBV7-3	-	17	TGTGCCAGCAGCTTATGGCCCGCGGGGGCTAACACAGATACGCAGTATTTT	CASSLWPAGANTDTQYF
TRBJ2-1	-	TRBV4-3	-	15	TGCGCCAGCAGCCAAAACCGTCTCAAGGACAATGAGCAGTTCTTC	CASSQNRLKDNEQFF
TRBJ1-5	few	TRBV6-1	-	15	TGTGCCAGCAGTGAAGGGAGCGGCTTCTATCAGCCCCAGCATTTT	CASSEGSGFYQPQHF
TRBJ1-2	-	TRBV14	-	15	TGTGCCAGCAGCCACCAAGACTGGGATAACTATGGCTACACCTTC	CASSHQDWDNYGYTF
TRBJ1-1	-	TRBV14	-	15	TGTGCCAGCAGCCAAGGCCCCGATAGGAACACTGAAGCTTTCTTT	CASSQGPDRNTEAFF
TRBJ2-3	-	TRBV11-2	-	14	TGTGCCAGCAGCTTAGGCCAAAACACAGATACGCAGTATTTT	CASSLGQNTDTQYF
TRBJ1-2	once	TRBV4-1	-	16	TGCGCCAGCAGCCAAGATAGCCAGGGGTGGAACTATGGCTACACCTTC	CASSQDSQGWNYGYTF
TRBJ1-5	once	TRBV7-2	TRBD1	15	TGTGCCAGCAGCTTGAATGGACAGGGAAATCAGCCCCAGCATTTT	CASSLNGQGNQPQHF
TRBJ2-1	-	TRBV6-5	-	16	TGTGCCAGCAGCTACGGCGGTTTTGTTACTGTCCATGAGCAGTTCTTC	CASSYGGFVTVHEQFF
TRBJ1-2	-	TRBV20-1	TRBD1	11	TGCAGTGCTGGGACAGGGGGTGGCTACACCTTC	CSAGTGGGYTF
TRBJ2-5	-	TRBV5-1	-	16	TGCGCCAGCAGCCGGGGAATTCAAATAAATACAGAGACCCAGTACTTC	CASSRGIQINTETQYF
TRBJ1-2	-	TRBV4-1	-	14	TGCGCCAGCAGCCAAGTACAGTCTAACTATGGCTACACCTTC	CASSQVQSNYGYTF
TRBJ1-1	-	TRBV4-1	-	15	TGCGCCAGCAGCCTCGAGTACCAGATGAACACTGAAGCTTTCTTT	CASSLEYQMNTEAFF
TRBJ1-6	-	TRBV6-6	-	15	TGTGCCAGCAGTTACTCACAGCTACTTGATTCACCCCTCCACTTT	CASSYSQLLDSPLHF
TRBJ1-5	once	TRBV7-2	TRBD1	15	TGTGCCAGCAGCATCGGACAGGGGGTTTGGCAGCCCCAGCATTTT	CASSIGQGVWQPQHF
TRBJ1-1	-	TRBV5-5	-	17	TGTGCCAGCAGCTTGGGTATTGGGTATCGGGTCGGCACTGAAGCTTTCTTT	CASSLGIGYRVGTEAFF